The rows below give T cell receptor beta chains drawn from one sample of a study of cytomegalovirus exposure and HLA in healthy donors. Sequenced by immunoSEQ multiplex PCR; TCRdb stores in-frame clones only, minus some. The sample records 80,000 to 100,000 clones, about 82% being singletons. The source material was PBMCs. These receptor sequences come from a man aged 25-40 years in good health and CMV-seronegative. Both conserved end residues are part of each CDR3. D genes are given only for firm matches. Not all rows give a size; the values are once, few, many and, for expanded clones, a class.

>.|TRBJ1-1|.|TRBV6-5
TGTGCCAGCAGCGCTAACCTAGGAAGAACTGAAGCTTTCTTT
CASSANLGRTEAFF
>.|TRBJ2-2|.|TRBV7-7
TGTGCCAGCAGCGACCGGGACTTGAACACCGGGGAGCTGTTTTTT
CASSDRDLNTGELFF
>TRBD2|TRBJ2-5|.|TRBV2
TGTGCCAGCGCTAGCGGGAGTTTGGAGACCCAGTACTTC
CASASGSLETQYF
>.|TRBJ2-5|once|TRBV25-1
TGTGCCAGCAGTGGCCTGGACAGAGATCAAGAGACCCAGTACTTC
CASSGLDRDQETQYF
>.|TRBJ1-2|.|TRBV4-1
TGCGCCAGCAGCCAAGATGGGGTAGCAGGGCGCTATGGCTACACCTTC
CASSQDGVAGRYGYTF
>.|TRBJ2-7|.|TRBV4-2
TGTGCCAGCAGCCAAGATACCTCTAACTACGAGCAGTACTTC
CASSQDTSNYEQYF
>TRBD1|TRBJ2-5|.|TRBV5-1
TGCGCCAGCAGCTTGAGGGGGCTGGACCAAGAGACCCAGTACTTC
CASSLRGLDQETQYF
>.|TRBJ2-5|.|TRBV5-1
TGCGCCAGCAGCCCGCAGGGGAAAGAGACCCAGTACTTC
CASSPQGKETQYF
>.|TRBJ1-2|.|TRBV28
TGTGCCAGCAGCCAGGGGATAGGAGGCTACACCTTC
CASSQGIGGYTF
>TRBD1|TRBJ1-1|.|TRBV15
TGTGCCACCAGCAGGGACAGGGGCCGTGGGGCTTTCTTT
CATSRDRGRGAFF
>TRBD2|TRBJ2-7|.|TRBV28
TGTGCCAGCAGTTTTGGTAGCGGGATGGGGGGAAGCTCCTACGAGCAGTACTTC
CASSFGSGMGGSSYEQYF
>.|TRBJ2-2|.|TRBV6-1
TGTGCCAGCAGTGAAGCCGGGGACACCGGGGAGCTGTTTTTT
CASSEAGDTGELFF
>.|TRBJ2-2|.|TRBV6-1
TGTGCCAGCAGAACAGACACCGGGGAGCTGTTTTTT
CASRTDTGELFF